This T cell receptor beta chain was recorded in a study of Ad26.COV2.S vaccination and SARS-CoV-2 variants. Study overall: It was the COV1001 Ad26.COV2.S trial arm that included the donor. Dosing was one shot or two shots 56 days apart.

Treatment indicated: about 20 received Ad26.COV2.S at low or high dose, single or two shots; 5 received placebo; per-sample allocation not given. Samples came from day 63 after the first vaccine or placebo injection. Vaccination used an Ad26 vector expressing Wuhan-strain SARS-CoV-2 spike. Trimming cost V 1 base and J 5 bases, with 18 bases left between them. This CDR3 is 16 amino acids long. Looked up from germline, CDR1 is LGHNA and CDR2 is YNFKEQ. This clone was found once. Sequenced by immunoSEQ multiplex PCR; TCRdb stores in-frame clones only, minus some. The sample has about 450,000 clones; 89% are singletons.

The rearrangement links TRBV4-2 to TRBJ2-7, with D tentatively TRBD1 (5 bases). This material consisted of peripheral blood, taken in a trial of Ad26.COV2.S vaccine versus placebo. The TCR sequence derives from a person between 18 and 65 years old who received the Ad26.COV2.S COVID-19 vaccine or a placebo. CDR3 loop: CASSQADGQGPNEQYF. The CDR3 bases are TGTGCCAGCAGCCAAGCGGACGGGCAGGGTCCGAACGAGCAGTACTTC.